A single sample gave rise to the 10 T cell receptor beta chains below, sequenced in a study of blood T cell repertoires in COVID-19. Only in-frame clones appear in the TCRdb table, and some are missing; sequencing was by immunoSEQ multiplex PCR. The profile shows roughly 150,000 clones, approximately 91% of them singletons. The specimen was peripheral blood. All receptors derive from a man in his late teens or twenties with COVID-19, enrolled during active disease.

The chain uses TRBV29-1 and TRBJ2-1; D is perhaps TRBD1 (5 bases). This CDR3 spans 14 amino acids. The germline gives CDR1 SQVTM, CDR2 ANQGSEA. Trimming shortened V by 2 bases and J by 1 base, and 9 bases separated the two germline ends. The CDR3 protein is CSVENRRSYNEQFF. CDR3 nucleotide sequence: TGCAGCGTTGAAAACAGGCGTTCCTACAATGAGCAGTTCTTC.

A remark on this clone: At one end, the junction sequence differs from germline, possibly due to a read error. The chain is built from TRBV10-3 and TRBJ2-7; TRBD2 matches 13 bases. This CDR3 comprises 13 residues. Germline V gene data show CDR1 as ENHRY and CDR2 as SYGVKD. CDR3 loop: CAISDPGLAGINF. CDR3 DNA sequence: TGTGCCATCAGTGACCCGGGACTAGCGGGAATTAACTTC.

This clone was recorded a few times. The V and J genes are TRBV7-9 and TRBJ1-4; 8 bases match TRBD1. The V and J ends lost 2 bases and 7 bases, in that order; junction bases with no gene match: 3. The CDR3 spans 14 residues. The V gene's germline CDR1 is SEHNR and CDR2 FQNEAQ (reference sequence). The CDR3 loop is CASSLTTGVEKLFF. DNA for the CDR3: TGTGCCAGCAGCTTAACGACAGGGGTTGAAAAACTGTTTTTT.

The DNA of the CDR3 is TGTGCCAGCAGCTTAACTCTTTCAGGGAACACTGAAGCTTTCTTT. Its translation is CASSLTLSGNTEAFF. The chain has TRBV7-9 and TRBJ1-1; D unresolved. The CDR3 contains 15 residues. V dropped 2 bases and J dropped 1 base, with 11 bases sitting between them. The germline V gene has CDR1 SEHNR and CDR2 FQNEAQ (reference sequence).

This chain links TRBV19 with TRBJ2-7; D call uncertain. Germline assignment: CDR1 LNHDA and CDR2 SQIVND (reference sequence). The CDR3 runs to 15 residues. Trimming cost V 5 bases and J 0 bases, with 14 bases left between them. The CDR3, as DNA: TGTGCCAGTAGTCGTTTCATAGCAACCTCCTACGAGCAGTACTTC. This sequence encodes CASSRFIATSYEQYF.

The rearrangement links TRBV30 to TRBJ1-5; TRBD1 matches 7 bases. Trimming at V came to 2 bases and at J to 6 bases, leaving 4 bases not matched to a gene. CDR3 length: 13 amino acids. CDR1 GTSNPN and CDR2 SVGIG come from the germline V gene (reference sequence). The CDR3 sequence is CAWSQQGIQPQHF. As DNA, the CDR3 is TGTGCCTGGAGTCAACAGGGGATTCAGCCCCAGCATTTT.

V and J are TRBV11-2 and TRBJ2-7; 7 bases map to TRBD1. Trimming cost V 7 bases and J 3 bases; bases outside gene matches: 6. The CDR3 sequence is 13 residues long. The germline gives CDR1 SGHAT, CDR2 FQNNGV. CDR3 protein: CASTGDSNYEQYF. CDR3 nucleotides: TGTGCCAGCACCGGGGACAGTAACTACGAGCAGTACTTC.

The V call is TRBV21-1, the J call TRBJ2-1; the D segment call TRBD1 is taken from the table without a DNA check. TRBV21-1 is a pseudogene segment. The CDR3 has 17 residues. CDR3 protein: CASSKHPGLGAYNEQFF. In DNA, the CDR3 is TGTGCCAGCAGCAAACATCCAGGGTTAGGGGCCTACAATGAGCAGTTCTTC.

This chain uses TRBV5-4 with TRBJ2-7, with D possibly matching TRBD2 (6 bases). The CDR3 covers 15 residues. V shed 0 bases and J shed 3 bases, with 13 bases lying between them. From germline, CDR1 is SGHNT and CDR2 YYREEE (reference sequence). In DNA, the CDR3 is TGTGCCAGCAGCTTGGTGGCGGGATGGAGCTACGAGCAGTACTTC. This codes for CASSLVAGWSYEQYF.

The chain uses TRBV29-1 and TRBJ1-1; D gene unclear. The CDR3 is made up of 13 amino acids. Germline V gene sequence: CDR1 SQVTM, CDR2 ANQGSEA. Trimming took 2 bases from V and 0 from J, leaving 7 bases between them. The CDR3 nucleotides read TGCAGCGTTGAAACAGACGTGAACACTGAAGCTTTCTTT. Protein: CSVETDVNTEAFF.